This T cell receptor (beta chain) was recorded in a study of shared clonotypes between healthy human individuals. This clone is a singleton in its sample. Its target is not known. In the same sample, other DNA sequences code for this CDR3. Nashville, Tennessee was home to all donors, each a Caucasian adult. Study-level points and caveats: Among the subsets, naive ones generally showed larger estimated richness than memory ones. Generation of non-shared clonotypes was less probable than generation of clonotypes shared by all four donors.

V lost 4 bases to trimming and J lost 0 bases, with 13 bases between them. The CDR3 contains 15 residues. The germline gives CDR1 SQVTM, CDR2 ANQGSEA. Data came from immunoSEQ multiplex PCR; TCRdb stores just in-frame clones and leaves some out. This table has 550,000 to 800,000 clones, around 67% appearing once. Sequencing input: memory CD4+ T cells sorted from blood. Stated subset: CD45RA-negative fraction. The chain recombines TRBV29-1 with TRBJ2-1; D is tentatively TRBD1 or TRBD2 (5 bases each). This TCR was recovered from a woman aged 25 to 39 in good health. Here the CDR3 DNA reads TGCAGCGTTGTTGTCGGGGCGAGCTCCTACAATGAGCAGTTCTTC. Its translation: CSVVVGASSYNEQFF.